This is a list of T cell receptor beta chains from one sample in a study of metastatic and nonmetastatic thyroid tumors. Through MiXCR, TCRdb re-clonotyped the PCR reads. The table lists approximately 32,000 clones, 15% to 20% of them singletons. The material sequenced was blood. Source of these receptors: a female donor with papillary thyroid cancer or a benign thyroid nodule (not recorded which). Some clones in this sample may be carry-over from other donors' samples. Both conserved end residues are trimmed from each CDR3. Fields, in order: clone size, V gene, J gene, CDR3 protein. Clone sizes are given selectively: once, few, many, or a class where the clone is expanded.

abundance: many; v_gene: TRBV12-3/TRBV12-4; j_gene: TRBJ2-2; CDR3aa: ASTLGQNTGELF
abundance: many; v_gene: TRBV3-1; j_gene: TRBJ2-6; CDR3aa: ASSQDGGSGANVLT
abundance: many; v_gene: TRBV5-5; j_gene: TRBJ1-4; CDR3aa: ASSLTGRGEKLF
abundance: -; v_gene: TRBV6-5; j_gene: TRBJ1-1; CDR3aa: ASSSLPGQGGTEAF
abundance: many; v_gene: TRBV27; j_gene: TRBJ1-1; CDR3aa: ASSLSRPNTEAF
abundance: -; v_gene: TRBV20-1; j_gene: TRBJ2-7; CDR3aa: SARDRSDYEQY
abundance: many; v_gene: TRBV24-1; j_gene: TRBJ1-5; CDR3aa: ATSRAYNQPQH
abundance: many; v_gene: TRBV20-1; j_gene: TRBJ1-2; CDR3aa: SARVQGGNYGYT
abundance: once; v_gene: TRBV5-1; j_gene: TRBJ2-1; CDR3aa: ASSLRECLMDEQF
abundance: few; v_gene: TRBV28; j_gene: TRBJ1-1; CDR3aa: ASSLGVNTEAF
abundance: -; v_gene: TRBV7-3; j_gene: TRBJ2-1; CDR3aa: ASSLQAGGHNEQF
abundance: many; v_gene: TRBV5-1; j_gene: TRBJ2-3; CDR3aa: ASSFGGADTQY
abundance: -; v_gene: TRBV18; j_gene: TRBJ2-5; CDR3aa: ASSPETQY
abundance: medium-sized; v_gene: TRBV5-1; j_gene: TRBJ1-6; CDR3aa: ASSPEDNSPLH
abundance: many; v_gene: TRBV20-1; j_gene: TRBJ2-7; CDR3aa: STGWSSYEQY
abundance: -; v_gene: TRBV30; j_gene: TRBJ1-5; CDR3aa: AWSLGEAQPQH
abundance: many; v_gene: TRBV5-1; j_gene: TRBJ1-1; CDR3aa: ASSPAGTEAF
abundance: many; v_gene: TRBV12-5; j_gene: TRBJ1-3; CDR3aa: ASGLPRDRAGGNTIY
abundance: -; v_gene: TRBV7-8; j_gene: TRBJ2-7; CDR3aa: ASSPRLAWDYYEQY
abundance: many; v_gene: TRBV7-2; j_gene: TRBJ2-7; CDR3aa: ASSLVREYEQY
abundance: many; v_gene: TRBV4-1; j_gene: TRBJ2-7; CDR3aa: ASSYGTGGYEQY
abundance: many; v_gene: TRBV9; j_gene: TRBJ2-1; CDR3aa: ASSVGTNYRGDEQF
abundance: many; v_gene: TRBV11-2; j_gene: TRBJ2-7; CDR3aa: ASTVDYEQY
abundance: medium-sized; v_gene: TRBV28; j_gene: TRBJ1-6; CDR3aa: ASVHGGRSPLH
abundance: -; v_gene: TRBV4-1; j_gene: TRBJ2-7; CDR3aa: ASSVWTSDAYEQY
abundance: many; v_gene: TRBV2; j_gene: TRBJ1-5; CDR3aa: ASSRQEGVKPQH
abundance: many; v_gene: TRBV10-1; j_gene: TRBJ2-1; CDR3aa: ASSEPGQGINEQF
abundance: medium-sized; v_gene: TRBV6-5; j_gene: TRBJ2-7; CDR3aa: ASSYSAAGGPREQY
abundance: many; v_gene: TRBV6-1; j_gene: TRBJ2-7; CDR3aa: ASSEYAGGIYEQY
abundance: -; v_gene: TRBV3-1; j_gene: TRBJ2-4; CDR3aa: AISRDRALGKNIQY
abundance: -; v_gene: TRBV28; j_gene: TRBJ1-5; CDR3aa: ASSPQQWGHPQH
abundance: many; v_gene: TRBV7-3; j_gene: TRBJ2-2; CDR3aa: ASSPSGGNTGELF
abundance: many; v_gene: TRBV6-1; j_gene: TRBJ2-2; CDR3aa: ASARLETGELF
abundance: many; v_gene: TRBV30; j_gene: TRBJ1-6; CDR3aa: AWRIRDRENSPLH
abundance: -; v_gene: TRBV5-4; j_gene: TRBJ2-5; CDR3aa: ASRGDRNQETQY
abundance: many; v_gene: TRBV24-1; j_gene: TRBJ1-2; CDR3aa: ATSDSAHLGGYT
abundance: -; v_gene: TRBV30; j_gene: TRBJ1-1; CDR3aa: AWRGTWWTEAF
abundance: -; v_gene: TRBV20-1; j_gene: TRBJ2-1; CDR3aa: SASSGGSSYNEQF
abundance: many; v_gene: TRBV20-1; j_gene: TRBJ2-7; CDR3aa: SARPTSGYSYEQY
abundance: -; v_gene: TRBV28; j_gene: TRBJ1-1; CDR3aa: VSRKVGRPEAF
abundance: medium-sized; v_gene: TRBV10-2; j_gene: TRBJ1-6; CDR3aa: ASKEGLDSPLH
abundance: many; v_gene: TRBV2; j_gene: TRBJ1-2; CDR3aa: ASSVVGNYGYT
abundance: few; v_gene: TRBV5-5; j_gene: TRBJ2-3; CDR3aa: ASSLEFSDTQY
abundance: many; v_gene: TRBV5-6; j_gene: TRBJ2-1; CDR3aa: ASSLASYNEQF
abundance: -; v_gene: TRBV6-1; j_gene: TRBJ2-7; CDR3aa: ASISPAGVPTYEQY
abundance: few; v_gene: TRBV6-1; j_gene: TRBJ2-5; CDR3aa: ASSPFVGSLETRY
abundance: few; v_gene: TRBV6-1; j_gene: TRBJ1-1; CDR3aa: ASSEGGTANTEAF
abundance: many; v_gene: TRBV28; j_gene: TRBJ2-5; CDR3aa: ASSRGGEETQY
abundance: few; v_gene: TRBV27; j_gene: TRBJ2-1; CDR3aa: ASSLMGQGYNEQF
abundance: -; v_gene: TRBV2; j_gene: TRBJ1-1; CDR3aa: AGSRAGAGTEAF
abundance: many; v_gene: TRBV29-1; j_gene: TRBJ2-5; CDR3aa: SVRQVQETQY
abundance: many; v_gene: TRBV29-1; j_gene: TRBJ1-2; CDR3aa: SVAQGIDNYGYT
abundance: -; v_gene: TRBV28; j_gene: TRBJ2-3; CDR3aa: ASSSFGLLAGGPRTDTHY
abundance: many; v_gene: TRBV6-1; j_gene: TRBJ2-5; CDR3aa: ASREVAYETQY
abundance: many; v_gene: TRBV29-1; j_gene: TRBJ2-1; CDR3aa: SVERNVEQF
abundance: -; v_gene: TRBV4-1; j_gene: TRBJ2-5; CDR3aa: ASSRVLGYCRETQY